This entry lists 17 T cell receptor beta chains sequenced from one sample in a study of tumor and adjacent non-tumor tissue in lung cancer. The library came from three nested PCR rounds adapted from ARM-PCR protocols. Using its own MiXCR run on the multiplex PCR reads, TCRdb lists one record per CDR3 protein. The sample has 60,000 or so distinct CDR3 sequences, roughly 57% seen once; the top ten hold less than 35%. The template was RNA from unsorted bulk tissue. More than 3 cm separated this lung sample from the edge of the tumor. The specimen was distant non-tumor lung tissue. These receptors were collected from a man between 65 and 85 years old with non-small cell lung cancer.

With respect to this clonotype: Its ends do not fully match the called genes, so a read error is possible. The V call is TRBV5-5, the J call TRBJ2-1, with a tentative D call TRBD1 (6 bases). The CDR3 is made up of 15 amino acids. The V gene's germline CDR1 is SGHKS and CDR2 YYEKEE (reference sequence). CDR3 in amino acids: CASSLQGNSYNERFF. In DNA, the CDR3 is TGTGCCAGCAGCTTACAGGGAAACTCCTACAATGAGCGGTTCTTC.

A note on this clonotype: One junction end disagrees with the germline gene, perhaps due to a read error. The rearrangement uses TRBV5-6 and TRBJ2-7, with D possibly being TRBD1 (5 bases). This CDR3 contains 18 residues. CDR1 is SGHDT and CDR2 is YYEEEE in the germline V gene. The CDR3 DNA sequence: TGTGCTAGCAGCGTCACCCCCTTTCGGCTGGGGCAGGACTACGAGCAGTACTTC. Translating gives CASSVTPFRLGQDYEQYF.

With respect to this clonotype: A read error may produce the germline difference seen at one junction end. The chain combines TRBV7-9 with TRBJ1-1; D remains ambiguous. Germline CDR1 reads SEHNR; CDR2 reads FQNEAQ (reference sequence). The CDR3 loop spans 12 amino acids. The CDR3 DNA follows: TGTGCTAGCAGCTGCGAGGACACTGAAGCTTTCTTT. It codes for CASSCEDTEAFF.

In the case of this clonotype: One end of the junction varies from germline; a read error may be responsible. This rearrangement joins TRBV6-6 to TRBJ2-5; perhaps TRBD2 as D (6 bases). The CDR3 runs 15 residues. CDR1 is MNHNY, CDR2 SVGAGI, per germline (reference sequence). The CDR3 loop reads CASNYEASVHRGQYF. The CDR3 DNA follows: TGTGCCAGCAATTACGAGGCTAGCGTGCACCGGGGCCAGTACTTC.

The chain employs TRBV11-2 and TRBJ2-7; D is uncertain. Germline V gives CDR1 SGHAT, CDR2 FQNNGV. The ends were cut back, 4 bases at V and 4 bases at J, with 20 bases in the middle. The CDR3 sequence is 16 residues long. This CDR3 is CASSSVQGNLTYEQYF. DNA of the CDR3: TGTGCCAGCAGCTCAGTTCAAGGGAACCTGACTTACGAGCAGTACTTC.

A note on this clonotype: The junction departs from germline at one end; a sequencing error may be responsible. J is TRBJ2-1 and V is TRBV4-2, with 9 bases fitting TRBD2. This CDR3 has 16 residues. Germline V gives CDR1 LGHNA, CDR2 YNFKEQ. The CDR3 region has the DNA TGTACCAGCAGCCAAGATGGCCTAGCGGGAAGCGATGAGCAGTTCTTT. It encodes CTSSQDGLAGSDEQFF.

A remark on this clonotype: This may arise from a read error, as a much more abundant clone is one base away. The chain uses TRBV5-6 and TRBJ2-7; D remains unclear. Germline CDR1 and CDR2: SGHDT and YYEEEE. The V gene lost 7 bases and the J gene lost 4 bases, with 18 bases spanning the gap. This CDR3 has 14 residues. The CDR3 protein is CASGMTWSSYEQYF. CDR3 coding DNA: TGTGCCAGCGGCATGACATGGTCGAGTTACGAGCAGTACTTC.

Note on this clonotype: A single base separates this from a much larger clone, so it may be a read error. The CDR3 is CGTLRGETQYF. Here the CDR3 DNA reads TGTGGCACCCTCCGGGGGGAGACCCAGTACTTC. This chain joins TRBV10-3 and TRBJ2-5; D may be TRBD2 (6 bases). CDR3 length equals 11 residues. Germline lookup yields CDR1 ENHRY and CDR2 SYGVKD.

Points on this clonotype: This CDR3 is missing its conserved last phenylalanine or tryptophan, likely due to a read error. No DNA is shown, since the ends of the CDR3 on it are uncertain; the CDR3 is the one TCRdb lists. V is TRBV6-5 and J is TRBJ1-6. Germline V CDR1 and CDR2: MNHEY, SVGAGI. Including both end residues, the CDR3 is 14 amino acids long. CDR3 sequence reads: CANSYSSDNSPLRS.

In this sample, this clonotype is medium-sized. The chain employs TRBV28 and TRBJ1-5; a possible D gene is TRBD1 (5 bases). V lost 7 bases, J lost 3 bases, and 19 bases lay in between. Germline loops: CDR1 MDHEN, CDR2 SYDVKM. CDR3 length: 16 amino acids. CDR3 protein: CASTQVSGLFNQPQHF. The DNA of the CDR3 is TGTGCCAGCACACAGGTTTCGGGCCTCTTCAATCAGCCCCAGCATTTT.

With regard to this clonotype: At one end the junction does not follow the germline gene, possibly because of a read error. The DNA of the CDR3 is TGCGCCAACAGCCAGGGTCCGGTCCAAGGGACAGGGAGGTACAATGAGCAGTTCTTC. This codes for CANSQGPVQGTGRYNEQFF. The rearrangement uses TRBV4-1 and TRBJ2-1, with 9 bases identical to TRBD1. This CDR3 spans 19 amino acids. Germline V gene sequence: CDR1 MGHRA, CDR2 YSYEKL.

The rearrangement links TRBV18 to TRBJ2-2; maybe TRBD1 (6 bases). This CDR3 has 14 residues. The germline V gene encodes CDR1 KGHSH and CDR2 LQKENI. V was cut by 4 bases and J by 8 bases, with 14 bases left in between. The CDR3 is CASSLDSYRGELFF. The CDR3 bases are TGTGCCAGCTCACTGGACAGCTACCGTGGGGAGCTGTTTTTT. Full variable domain (remainder filled in from reference TRBV18 and TRBJ2-2): NAGVMQNPRHLVRRRGQEARLRCSPMKGHSHVYWYRQLPEEGLKFMVYLQKENIIDESGMPKERFSAEFPKEGPSILRIQQVVRGDSAAYFCASSLDSYRGELFFGEGSRLTVL.

The V call is TRBV5-1, the J call TRBJ2-2, with 9 bases matching TRBD2. The CDR3 is 20 amino acids. CDR1 and CDR2 (germline): SGHRS, YFSETQ. Losses at the gene ends were 3 bases for V and 0 bases for J; bases not matched to a gene: 15. CDR3 sequence (DNA): TGCGCCAGCAGCTCCCCCAGAGCGGGAGGTGACAAAGCGAACACCGGGGAGCTGTTTTTT. Amino acids: CASSSPRAGGDKANTGELFF.

The V and J genes are TRBV24-1 and TRBJ2-2; 12 bases map to TRBD1. Germline CDR1 is KGHDR and CDR2 is SFDVKD. The V segment lost 4 bases and the J segment 7 bases; nucleotides outside the gene matches: 6. CDR3 length equals 16 residues. Here the CDR3 DNA reads TGTGCCACCAGTGAACGGGACAGGGGGCAGATCGGGGAGCTGTTTTTT. Amino acid sequence: CATSERDRGQIGELFF.

As regards this clonotype: No conserved phenylalanine or tryptophan is present at the end of the CDR3, so a read error is the likely explanation. No DNA is shown, since the ends of the CDR3 on it are uncertain; the CDR3 is the one TCRdb lists. The chain's CDR3 is CASSPGTGSYEQCL. The V call is TRBV28, the J call TRBJ2-7; the tabulated D call, TRBD1, remains unverified against the DNA. In germline, CDR1 is MDHEN, CDR2 SYDVKM. A total of 14 residues make up the CDR3, ends included.

As concerns this clonotype: With a much larger clone just one base away, this may be a read error. The chain combines TRBV12-3 or TRBV12-4 with TRBJ1-5; tentatively, D is TRBD1 (6 bases). With the DNA end fitting TRBJ2-3 better, the J assignment may be wrong. This CDR3 comprises 13 residues. The CDR3 reads CASRFQGNQPQYF. The DNA of the CDR3 is TGTGCCAGCAGGTTTCAGGGGAATCAGCCCCAGTATTTT.

This clonotype was counted ten times or more. The chain links TRBV20-1 to TRBJ2-1; D gene uncertain. CDR3 length: 14 residues. Per germline, CDR1 DFQATT and CDR2 SNEGSKA (reference sequence). Trimming removed 4 bases from V and 4 bases from J, with 14 bases in between. CDR3 residues: CSAKVALKYNEQFF. CDR3 in DNA: TGCAGTGCTAAGGTGGCGCTGAAGTACAATGAGCAGTTCTTC.